This passage covers 14 T cell receptor beta chains from one sample sequenced in a study of identical twins (dated by TCRdb to about 2016). Libraries were constructed by 5' RACE. Sequencing was performed on an Illumina HiSeq 2000. TCRdb reprocessing: public reads trimmed at Q25 with fastp, clones called with MiXCR, in-frame beta chains kept. Under each unique CDR3 protein, matching rows form one entry showing the most common genes and DNA. In this sample the table shows about 1.7 million distinct CDR3 sequences, around a third of which occur a single time. 0.27% of the sample is held by the ten biggest clonotypes. The sequenced sample was cord blood. The receptors stem from a newborn girl in good health.

The sample holds a few counts of this clonotype. This chain links TRBV29-1 with TRBJ2-3, with D tentatively TRBD1 (7 bases). Trimming pared 8 bases from V and 7 bases from J, leaving 10 bases between. In germline, CDR1 is SQVTM, CDR2 ANQGSEA. There are 10 residues in the CDR3. CDR3 DNA: TGCAGCCCAGGGGGGAATACGCAGTATTTT. Protein product: CSPGGNTQYF.

The V and J genes are TRBV29-1 and TRBJ2-3, with D possibly matching TRBD1 (5 bases). Per the germline V gene, CDR1 is SQVTM and CDR2 is ANQGSEA. CDR3 length equals 13 residues. Deletions cut 4 bases from V and 3 bases from J, with 11 bases between. CDR3 region: CSVGLRQTDTQYF. The CDR3 DNA sequence: TGCAGCGTTGGACTTCGACAGACAGATACGCAGTATTTT.

This clonotype came up many times. The chain uses TRBV12-3 or TRBV12-4 and TRBJ2-5; D is uncertain. The DNA end is more similar to TRBJ2-7, so the J call may be wrong. The CDR3 runs to 12 residues. The CDR3 sequence is CASSPQVDEQYF. The CDR3 region has the DNA TGTGCCAGCAGTCCCCAGGTTGACGAGCAGTACTTC.

The rearrangement links TRBV2 to TRBJ2-1; 10 bases agree with TRBD2. The CDR3 consists of 19 residues. The germline gives CDR1 SNHLY, CDR2 FYNNEI. V lost 6 bases and J lost 1; bases outside the gene matches: 15. CDR3 region: CASSQGGLAGVRSYNEQFF. In nucleotides, the CDR3 is TGTGCCAGCAGCCAAGGGGGGCTAGCGGGAGTGAGATCCTACAATGAGCAGTTCTTC.

The chain joins TRBV20-1 to TRBJ1-6, with D perhaps TRBD1 (5 bases). Deletions cut 1 base from V and 11 bases from J, with 18 bases between. The CDR3 is made up of 15 amino acids. CDR1 and CDR2 (germline): DFQATT, SNEGSKA (reference sequence). The CDR3: CSARVGASPGAPLHF. In DNA, the CDR3 is TGCAGTGCTAGAGTCGGGGCATCGCCTGGGGCACCCCTCCACTTT.

CDR3 sequence reads: CASSVMSQGNEQFF. CDR3 DNA: TGTGCCAGCAGCGTCATGTCCCAGGGCAATGAGCAGTTCTTC. The rearrangement uses TRBV9 and TRBJ2-1, with D perhaps TRBD1 (5 bases). This CDR3 spans 14 amino acids. Germline loops: CDR1 SGDLS, CDR2 YYNGEE. Trimming cost V 2 bases and J 6 bases, with 12 bases left between them.

A note on this clonotype: One end of the junction does not line up with germline, which may come from a read error. The rearrangement uses TRBV13 and TRBJ2-4, with 7 positions matching TRBD2. Germline CDR1 reads PRHDT; CDR2 reads FYEKMQ (reference sequence). This CDR3 has 15 amino acids. DNA for the CDR3: TGTGCCAACAGCTTAGGCCGGGGAGGGATTATGCAGCAGTACTTC. Amino acid sequence: CANSLGRGGIMQQYF.

The chain has TRBV20-1 and TRBJ2-7; 7 nucleotides match TRBD1. There are 13 residues in the CDR3. After removal of 3 bases from V and 3 bases from J, the junction contained 5 bases not matched to a gene. Per germline, CDR1 DFQATT and CDR2 SNEGSKA (reference sequence). CDR3 residues: CSASRTGIYEQYF. CDR3 sequence (DNA): TGCAGTGCTAGCAGGACAGGCATCTACGAGCAGTACTTC.

This clonotype was counted a few times. Here the CDR3 reads CASGLPRDRGKSQPQHF. DNA for the CDR3: TGTGCTAGTGGTTTACCCCGAGACAGGGGAAAGAGTCAGCCCCAGCATTTT. The chain recombines TRBV12-5 with TRBJ1-5, with 8 bases that match TRBD1. V was clipped by 3 bases and J by 6 bases; unmatched bases: 13. CDR1 and CDR2 (germline): LGHNT, FRNRAP. The CDR3 extends over 17 amino acids.

The chain uses TRBV3-1 and TRBJ1-2; a weak D match, TRBD1 (6 bases). Trimming stripped 1 base from V and 8 bases from J, with 14 bases between. The CDR3 is made up of 14 amino acids. Germline assignment: CDR1 LGHDT and CDR2 YNNKEL (reference sequence). The CDR3 sequence: CASSQVGGARGYTF. The CDR3 DNA follows: TGTGCCAGCAGCCAAGTGGGGGGGGCGAGAGGCTACACCTTC.

V gene TRBV19 combines with J gene TRBJ2-7, with D possibly TRBD1 on 5 matching bases. V lost 10 bases to trimming and J lost 3 bases, with 13 bases between them. The CDR3 is made up of 12 amino acids. The germline V gene encodes CDR1 LNHDA and CDR2 SQIVND (reference sequence). The CDR3 DNA is TGTGCCACCCATACAGGAGTCTACGAGCAGTACTTC. This translates into CATHTGVYEQYF.

This clonotype was picked up a small number of times. The rearrangement joins TRBV7-9 to TRBJ1-2; tentatively, D is TRBD1 (6 bases). Trimming took 1 base from V and 6 from J, leaving 15 bases between them. The CDR3 covers 15 residues. Germline CDR1 and CDR2: SEHNR and FQNEAQ (reference sequence). Written as DNA, the CDR3 is TGTGCCAGCAGCTTAGTTTGGACAGCCACGGATGGCTACACCTTC. It encodes CASSLVWTATDGYTF. Together with reference TRBV7-9 and TRBJ1-2, the CDR3 gives the full variable domain: DTGVSQNPRHKITKRGQNVTFRCDPISEHNRLYWYRQTLGQGPEFLTYFQNEAQLEKSRLLSDRFSAERPKGSFSTLEIQRTEQGDSAMYLCASSLVWTATDGYTFGSGTRLTVV.

A remark on this clonotype: An end of the junction does not agree with germline; a read error may underlie this. The rearrangement links TRBV7-2 to TRBJ2-3; D not certain. The CDR3 consists of 12 residues. CDR1 and CDR2 (germline): SGHTA, FQGNSA. The CDR3: CASSLDTATQYF. In DNA, the CDR3 is TGTGCCAGCAGCTTAGATACAGCTACGCAGTATTTT.

This sequence joins TRBV4-2 and TRBJ2-5, with a weak D call TRBD2 (5 bases). Germline CDR1 LGHNA, CDR2 YNFKEQ. This CDR3 comprises 15 residues. Trimming took 0 bases from V and 11 from J, leaving 19 bases between them. The CDR3 bases are TGTGCCAGCAGCCAAGATCGGGGAACCGACAATGAGCAGTACTTC. This sequence encodes CASSQDRGTDNEQYF.